This TCR beta chain was obtained from a study of blood T cell repertoires in COVID-19. Study summary: COVID-19 samples from acute and convalescent phases originated in the United States, Italy and Spain.

The germline V gene encodes CDR1 SGHAT and CDR2 FQNNGV. This CDR3 has 16 residues. The V and J ends lost 5 bases and 0 bases respectively, with 16 bases between them. Libraries were prepared by immunoSEQ multiplex PCR; TCRdb keeps only in-frame clonotypes and omits some of them. The data show under 300,000 clones, roughly 82% seen once. Sequenced material: peripheral blood. This TCR derives from a woman of 80 years or more with active or convalescent COVID-19. The chain uses TRBV11-2 and TRBJ1-2; D unclear. The CDR3 spells CASSQQLTTSNYGYTF. The CDR3 DNA reads TGTGCCAGCAGCCAGCAGCTTACTACCTCTAACTATGGCTACACCTTC.